This T cell receptor (beta chain) was captured in a study of T cells after somatic rescue of genetic block. Assay: immunoSEQ multiplex PCR; the TCRdb copy retains only in-frame clones and omits some. The sample holds 70,000 or so clones, about 90% seen once. This CDR3 is built from 15 residues. The germline CDR1 and CDR2 sequences are MNHNY and SVGAGI (reference sequence). Trimming took 8 bases from V and 9 from J; bases not matched to a gene: 14. The material sequenced was peripheral blood mononuclear cells (PBMCs). The receptor comes from a man aged 35 to 55. The chain combines TRBV6-6 with TRBJ2-1; 9 nucleotides align to TRBD1. The CDR3 DNA follows: TGTGCCAGCGGAGATTCGGGACAGGGAAGTTCTGAGCAGTTCTTC. This translates into CASGDSGQGSSEQFF.